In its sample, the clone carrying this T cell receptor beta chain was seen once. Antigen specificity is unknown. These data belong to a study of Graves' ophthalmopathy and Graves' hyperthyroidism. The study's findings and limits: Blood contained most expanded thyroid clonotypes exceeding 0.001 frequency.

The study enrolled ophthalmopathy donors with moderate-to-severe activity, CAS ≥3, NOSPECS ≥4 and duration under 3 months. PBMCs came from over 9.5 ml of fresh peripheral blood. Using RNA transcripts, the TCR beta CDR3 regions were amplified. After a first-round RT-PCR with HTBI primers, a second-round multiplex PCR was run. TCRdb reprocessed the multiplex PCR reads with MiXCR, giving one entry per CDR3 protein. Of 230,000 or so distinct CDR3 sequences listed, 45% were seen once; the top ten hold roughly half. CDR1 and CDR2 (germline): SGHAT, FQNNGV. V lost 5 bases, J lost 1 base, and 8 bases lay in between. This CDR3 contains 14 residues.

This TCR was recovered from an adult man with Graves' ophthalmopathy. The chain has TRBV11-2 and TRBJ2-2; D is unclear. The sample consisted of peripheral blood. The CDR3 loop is CASSPRLNTGELFF. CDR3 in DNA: TGTGCCAGCAGCCCCCGACTGAACACCGGGGAGCTGTTTTTT.